This T cell receptor (beta chain) was identified in a study of CD8 T cells in Susac syndrome. High-throughput TCR beta sequencing covered peripheral CD8+ and CD4+ T cells. Those who served as multiple sclerosis controls were treatment-naive patients with stable or active relapsing-remitting disease. Negative isolation yielded CD8+ and CD4+ T cells; FACS enriched TEMRA cells. V trimming: 4 bases; J trimming: 5 bases; junction bases outside the gene matches: 8. The CDR3 loop spans 15 amino acids. Germline-derived CDR1 and CDR2 are SEHNR and FQNEAQ (reference sequence). Roughly 0.45 to 1 ug RNA was reverse transcribed with random hexamers. Coverage of TCR beta CDR3 amplification by immunoSEQ multiplex PCR extended to 54 Vbeta and 13 Jbeta. TCRdb ran MiXCR on the immunoSEQ multiplex PCR reads and lists one entry per CDR3 protein. The sample holds 130,000 or so distinct CDR3 sequences, around nine tenths seen once.

Sequencing was done on a sample of CD8+ T cells from PBMCs. This chain joins TRBV7-9 and TRBJ2-3; TRBD1 matches 8 bases. This TCR was recovered from a human donor with multiple sclerosis. The CDR3 reads CASSSRQGRIDTQYF. Here the CDR3 DNA reads TGTGCCAGCAGCTCCCGACAGGGGAGAATAGATACGCAGTATTTT.